Below, 18 T cell receptor beta chains from the same sample are listed, as sequenced in a study of cytomegalovirus exposure and HLA in healthy donors. The study ran its PCR with 60 Vbeta and 13 Jbeta primers. Libraries were prepared by immunoSEQ multiplex PCR; TCRdb keeps only in-frame clonotypes and omits some of them. The sample shows about 160,000 clones, approximately 78% of them seen only once. Sequences were obtained from PBMCs. The receptors were gathered from a male donor in good health and CMV-seropositive.

The genes are TRBV30 and TRBJ2-2, with 11 bases aligning to TRBD2. CDR1 is GTSNPN and CDR2 is SVGIG in the germline V gene (reference sequence). The V and J ends lost 0 bases and 5 bases, in that order; junction bases with no gene match: 2. The length of the CDR3 is 15 residues. The CDR3 nucleotides are TGTGCCTGGAGTGTACTAGCGGGAGAAACCGGGGAGCTGTTTTTT. Translating gives CAWSVLAGETGELFF.

This clone has only one observation. J is TRBJ1-1 and V is TRBV28; D is perhaps TRBD1 (5 bases). Trimming removed 3 bases from V and 7 bases from J, with 18 bases in between. The CDR3 has 15 amino acids. Germline CDR1 MDHEN, CDR2 SYDVKM. As DNA, the CDR3 is TGTGCCAGCAGTTTGGGAAGGGGCGGCCGATATGAAGCTTTCTTT. This sequence encodes CASSLGRGGRYEAFF.

This clone was seen only once. The gene calls are TRBV19 and TRBJ2-3; TRBD1 matches at 8 bases. The CDR3 sequence is 15 residues long. Germline-derived CDR1 and CDR2 are LNHDA and SQIVND (reference sequence). V was clipped by 1 base and J by 5 bases; unmatched bases: 5. The CDR3 nucleotides are TGTGCCAGTAGTATAGGGTCCGGACAGGGAGATACGCAGTATTTT. Translated: CASSIGSGQGDTQYF. Full variable domain (remainder filled in from reference TRBV19 and TRBJ2-3): DGGITQSPKYLFRKEGQNVTLSCEQNLNHDAMYWYRQDPGQGLRLIYYSQIVNDFQKGDIAEGYSVSREKKESFPLTVTSAQKNPTAFYLCASSIGSGQGDTQYFGPGTRLTVL.

The rearrangement joins TRBV7-2 to TRBJ2-7; 11 nucleotides align to TRBD2. This CDR3 is built from 15 residues. CDR1 is SGHTA and CDR2 is FQGNSA in the germline V gene. V lost 3 bases, J lost 2 bases, and 3 bases stayed unmatched. The CDR3 DNA is TGTGCCAGCAGCTTCGGGACTAGCGGCACCTACGAGCAGTACTTC. Protein sequence: CASSFGTSGTYEQYF. Filled out from reference TRBV7-2 and TRBJ2-7, the complete variable domain reads GAGVSQSPSNKVTEKGKDVELRCDPISGHTALYWYRQSLGQGLEFLIYFQGNSAPDKSGLPSDRFSAERTGGSVSTLTIQRTQQEDSAVYLCASSFGTSGTYEQYFGPGTRLTVT.

This sequence joins TRBV6-1 and TRBJ1-2; D gene ambiguous. The V gene's germline CDR1 is MNHNS and CDR2 SASEGT. The CDR3 spans 18 residues. Trimming pared 3 bases from V and 5 bases from J, leaving 25 bases between. In nucleotides, the CDR3 is TGTGCCAGCAGTGACCGAGGATCGGGGTCCGGGGTCTCTTATGGCTACACCTTC. Amino acid sequence: CASSDRGSGSGVSYGYTF.

The CDR3 region is CASTRGSNQPQHF. Written as DNA, the CDR3 is TGTGCCAGCACCAGGGGTAGCAATCAGCCCCAGCATTTT. This chain connects TRBV28 to TRBJ1-5; possible D gene TRBD1, 6 bases. Germline V gives CDR1 MDHEN, CDR2 SYDVKM. Trimming removed 7 bases from V and 0 bases from J, with 7 bases in between. CDR3 length: 13 residues.

This chain links TRBV19 with TRBJ1-4, with D possibly being TRBD1 (5 bases). CDR1 and CDR2 (germline): LNHDA, SQIVND (reference sequence). The V end lost 7 bases, the J end lost 0 bases, and 9 bases lay between the germline ends. The CDR3 totals 14 residues. The CDR3 region has the DNA TGTGCCAGTACGGGGGGAGCAACTAATGAAAAACTGTTTTTT. It encodes CASTGGATNEKLFF. The variable domain in full, completed from reference TRBV19 and TRBJ1-4, reads DGGITQSPKYLFRKEGQNVTLSCEQNLNHDAMYWYRQDPGQGLRLIYYSQIVNDFQKGDIAEGYSVSREKKESFPLTVTSAQKNPTAFYLCASTGGATNEKLFFGSGTQLSVL.

The chain is built from TRBV7-2 and TRBJ1-5; D not resolved. Trimming cost V 1 base and J 0 bases, with 7 bases left between them. CDR1 and CDR2 (germline): SGHTA, FQGNSA. The CDR3 covers 15 residues. CDR3 loop: CASSLDNLSNQPQHF. As DNA, the CDR3 is TGTGCCAGCAGCTTAGACAACCTTAGCAATCAGCCCCAGCATTTT. Variable domain in full (rest from reference TRBV7-2 and TRBJ1-5): GAGVSQSPSNKVTEKGKDVELRCDPISGHTALYWYRQSLGQGLEFLIYFQGNSAPDKSGLPSDRFSAERTGGSVSTLTIQRTQQEDSAVYLCASSLDNLSNQPQHFGDGTRLSIL.

This chain connects TRBV2 to TRBJ2-4, with 7 bases aligning to TRBD1. The CDR3 runs 14 residues. CDR1 is SNHLY, CDR2 FYNNEI, per germline. J was trimmed by 12 bases and V by 6 bases; bases with no gene match: 14. The CDR3 DNA reads TGTGCCAGCAGCCTCATGACTGACGGGGACAGTCAGTACTTC. This gives the protein CASSLMTDGDSQYF.

The sample holds a few counts of this clone. The chain carries TRBV10-1 and TRBJ1-5; a possible D gene is TRBD1 (6 bases). V was cut by 2 bases and J by 6 bases, with 17 bases left in between. The CDR3 loop spans 16 amino acids. Germline V gene lookup returns CDR1 WNHNN and CDR2 SYGVQD (reference sequence). CDR3 loop: CASSEPGAGGPQPQHF. The CDR3 nucleotides are TGCGCCAGCAGTGAGCCAGGGGCGGGGGGTCCTCAGCCCCAGCATTTT.

This clone was counted only a few times. The V call is TRBV7-6, the J call TRBJ1-4, with unresolved D. This CDR3 contains 14 residues. Germline CDR1 is SGHVS and CDR2 is FNYEAQ. V was trimmed by 5 bases and J by 8 bases, leaving 15 bases between them. In nucleotides, the CDR3 is TGTGCCAGCAGCCCCGGCACGGGAGGCGAAAAACTGTTTTTT. Amino acid sequence: CASSPGTGGEKLFF.

The chain recombines TRBV4-3 with TRBJ1-2; 8 bases fit TRBD1. V lost 2 bases and J lost 4; bases outside the gene matches: 6. This CDR3 region has 15 residues. CDR1 and CDR2 (germline): LGHNA, YSLEER. This CDR3 reads CASSQRQGSSYGYTF. In DNA, the CDR3 is TGCGCCAGCAGCCAACGACAGGGGAGTAGCTATGGCTACACCTTC.

This clone was counted once. The rearrangement uses TRBV19 and TRBJ1-1; D is unclear. Germline CDR1 LNHDA, CDR2 SQIVND (reference sequence). CDR3 length: 13 residues. Trimming left V 3 bases short and J 0 bases short, with 5 bases between. The CDR3 is CASSMRLNTEAFF. CDR3 DNA: TGTGCCAGTAGTATGAGATTGAACACTGAAGCTTTCTTT.

The genes are TRBV9 and TRBJ1-2; a weak D match, TRBD1 (5 bases). The CDR3 contains 15 residues. Trimming cost V 5 bases and J 0 bases, with 14 bases left between them. Germline V gene data show CDR1 as SGDLS and CDR2 as YYNGEE. The chain's CDR3 is CASRGGDRPNYGYTF. Written as DNA, the CDR3 is TGTGCCAGCAGGGGGGGGGACCGACCTAACTATGGCTACACCTTC. Variable domain in full (rest from reference TRBV9 and TRBJ1-2): DSGVTQTPKHLITATGQRVTLRCSPRSGDLSVYWYQQSLDQGLQFLIQYYNGEERAKGNILERFSAQQFPDLHSELNLSSLELGDSALYFCASRGGDRPNYGYTFGSGTRLTVV.

J is TRBJ2-3 and V is TRBV6-1; 8 bases map to TRBD2. This CDR3 contains 14 residues. Germline CDR1 is MNHNS and CDR2 is SASEGT. V lost 5 bases to trimming and J lost 9 bases; unmatched junction nucleotides: 10. Here the CDR3 DNA reads TGTGCCAGCAGTTCACGTCGGGGGGGAGCCACGCAGTATTTT. It codes for CASSSRRGGATQYF.

This sequence joins TRBV10-1 and TRBJ2-5; 7 bases map to TRBD2. Matching the DNA end better, TRBJ2-7 makes the J call doubtful. This CDR3 is built from 13 residues. Per the germline V gene, CDR1 is WNHNN and CDR2 is SYGVQD (reference sequence). CDR3 in amino acids: CASSPSGPYEQYF. CDR3 nucleotides: TGCGCCAGCAGCCCTAGCGGTCCCTACGAGCAGTACTTC.

The V call is TRBV20-1, the J call TRBJ2-7; D perhaps matches TRBD2 (5 bases). The CDR3 spans 11 residues. Germline CDR1 reads DFQATT; CDR2 reads SNEGSKA (reference sequence). V was trimmed by 5 bases and J by 6 bases, leaving 11 bases between them. This chain's CDR3 is CSAPRRGEQYF. The CDR3 DNA follows: TGCAGTGCTCCCCGTCGGGGCGAGCAGTACTTC.

The chain carries TRBV30 and TRBJ1-3, with D possibly TRBD1 on 6 matching bases. The CDR3 contains 14 residues. V lost 5 bases and J 4 bases, leaving 15 bases between the germline ends. From germline, CDR1 is GTSNPN and CDR2 SVGIG (reference sequence). CDR3 loop: CAWAHRVSGNTIYF. As DNA, the CDR3 is TGTGCCTGGGCCCACAGGGTATCCGGAAACACCATATATTTT.